This T cell receptor beta chain was obtained from a study of OX40 agonist ivuxolimab in advanced cancers. Study at large: Ivuxolimab, an antibody that agonizes OX40 (CD134), was administered to the patients. Patients were about 83% male with ages roughly 20 to 85, mean approximately 55.

Trimming at V came to 5 bases and at J to 7 bases, leaving 7 bases not matched to a gene. The CDR3 extends over 16 amino acids. Germline V gives CDR1 SEHNR, CDR2 FQNEAQ (reference sequence). Sequenced by immunoSEQ multiplex PCR; TCRdb stores in-frame clones only, minus some. The profile shows 50,000 or so clones, about 93% of them singletons. This clone was counted only a few times. The source is an adult with an advanced solid tumor such as melanoma, head and neck, liver or kidney cancer. Here the sequenced sample was CD4+ or CD8+ T cells sorted from blood, taken in a trial of the OX40 agonist ivuxolimab. V is TRBV7-9 and J is TRBJ2-2; 13 bases fit TRBD2. CDR3 protein: CASSPPGLAGFGELFF. The CDR3 DNA reads TGTGCCAGCAGCCCTCCGGGACTAGCGGGATTCGGGGAGCTGTTTTTT.